This TCR beta chain came from a study of blood T cell repertoires in COVID-19. About the study: Both acute and convalescent COVID-19 samples were obtained from the United States, Italy and Spain. The cDNA or gDNA used as material had been derived from T cells, B-cell-depleted T cells, or PBMCs.

Authors' analysis steps: Quantification of nucleated cells was approximated via reference gene primer amplification. Assay: immunoSEQ multiplex PCR; the TCRdb copy retains only in-frame clones and omits some. For V, J and clone size, that table is used; D and trimming come from the DNA. The sample includes about 52,000 clones, over 75% seen only once; the top ten take roughly 7%. The V gene end was trimmed by 6 bases and the J gene end by 4 bases; junction bases not matched to a gene: 11. This CDR3 comprises 15 residues. The germline V gene has CDR1 SGHNT and CDR2 YYREEE (reference sequence). The specimen was peripheral blood. This TCR was sampled from a man in his 70s with active COVID-19. The rearrangement joins TRBV5-4 to TRBJ2-5; 8 bases agree with TRBD2. DNA for the CDR3: TGTGCCAGCACCCCATGGCCGGCGGGGGGAGAGACCCAGTACTTC. Encoded protein: CASTPWPAGGETQYF. Looking up the rest from reference TRBV5-4 and TRBJ2-5 gives the full variable domain: ETGVTQSPTHLIKTRGQQVTLRCSSQSGHNTVSWYQQALGQGPQFIFQYYREEENGRGNFPPRFSGLQFPNYSSELNVNALELDDSALYLCASTPWPAGGETQYFGPGTRLLVL.